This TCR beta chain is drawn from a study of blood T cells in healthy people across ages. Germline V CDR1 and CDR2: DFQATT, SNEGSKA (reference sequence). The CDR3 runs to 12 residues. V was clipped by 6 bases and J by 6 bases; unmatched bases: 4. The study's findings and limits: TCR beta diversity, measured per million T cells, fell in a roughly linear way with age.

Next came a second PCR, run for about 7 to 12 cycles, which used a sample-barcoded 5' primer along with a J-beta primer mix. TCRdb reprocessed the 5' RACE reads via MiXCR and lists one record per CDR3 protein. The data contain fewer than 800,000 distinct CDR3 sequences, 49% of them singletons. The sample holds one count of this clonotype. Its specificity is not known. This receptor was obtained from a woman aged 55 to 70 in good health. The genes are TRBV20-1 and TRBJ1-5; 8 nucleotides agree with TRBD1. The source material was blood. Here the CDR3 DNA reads TGCAGTGCCGACAGGGGCAGTCAGCCCCAGCATTTT. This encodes CSADRGSQPQHF.